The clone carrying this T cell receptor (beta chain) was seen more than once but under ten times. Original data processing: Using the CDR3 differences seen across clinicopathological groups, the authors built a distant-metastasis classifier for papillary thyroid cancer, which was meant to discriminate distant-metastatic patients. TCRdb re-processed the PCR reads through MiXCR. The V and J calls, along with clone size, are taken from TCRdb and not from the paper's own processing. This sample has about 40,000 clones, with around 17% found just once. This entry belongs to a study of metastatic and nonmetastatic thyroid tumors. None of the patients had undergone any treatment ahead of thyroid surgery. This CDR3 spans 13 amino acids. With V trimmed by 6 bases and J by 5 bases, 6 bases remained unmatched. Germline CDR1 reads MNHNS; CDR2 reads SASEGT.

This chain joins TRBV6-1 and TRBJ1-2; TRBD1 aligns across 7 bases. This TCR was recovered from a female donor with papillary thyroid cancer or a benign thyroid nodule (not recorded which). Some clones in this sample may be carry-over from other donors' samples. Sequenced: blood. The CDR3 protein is CASSPGQHYGYTF. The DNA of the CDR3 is TGTGCCAGCAGCCCGGGACAGCATTATGGCTACACCTTC.